What follows are 6 T cell receptor beta chains derived from one specimen sequenced in a study of blood T cell repertoires in COVID-19. Sequencing used immunoSEQ multiplex PCR; TCRdb keeps in-frame clones, though not all of them. In the table there are about 190,000 clones, 80% of which are singletons. The sequenced sample consisted of peripheral blood. The source is a man aged 60-69 years with acute or convalescent COVID-19.

The chain links TRBV15 to TRBJ1-5, with 8 positions matching TRBD1. V was clipped by 3 bases and J by 3 bases; unmatched bases: 4. Per germline, CDR1 LNHNV and CDR2 YYDKDF (reference sequence). This CDR3 spans 15 amino acids. The CDR3 loop reads CATSSEDRANQPQHF. The DNA for the CDR3 is TGTGCCACCAGCAGTGAGGACAGGGCCAATCAGCCCCAGCATTTT. Full variable domain (remainder filled in from reference TRBV15 and TRBJ1-5): DAMVIQNPRYQVTQFGKPVTLSCSQTLNHNVMYWYQQKSSQAPKLLFHYYDKDFNNEADTPDNFQSRRPNTSFCFLDIRSPGLGDTAMYLCATSSEDRANQPQHFGDGTRLSIL.

The chain has TRBV3-1 (or the pseudogene TRBV3-2) and TRBJ1-1; 11 nucleotides line up with TRBD1. This CDR3 is built from 15 residues. Per the germline V gene, CDR1 is LGHDT and CDR2 is YNNKEL (reference sequence). The junction had 1 base not matched to a gene; V was cut back by 3 bases and J by 1 base. As DNA, the CDR3 is TGTGCCAGCAGCCAGGACAGGGGGCGGAACACTGAAGCTTTCTTT. Protein sequence: CASSQDRGRNTEAFF.

The chain uses TRBV9 and TRBJ2-5, with TRBD2 identical over 9 bases. The CDR3 length is 17 residues. V shed 4 bases and J 5 bases; nucleotides not matched to a gene: 15. Germline V lookup: CDR1 SGDLS, CDR2 YYNGEE. DNA of the CDR3: TGTGCCAGCAGCAAGCAAACTAGCGGGTTGTTTATGGAGACCCAGTACTTC. It encodes CASSKQTSGLFMETQYF.

The genes are TRBV5-1 and TRBJ2-3; D possibly corresponds to TRBD1 (5 bases). V was pared by 0 bases and J by 6 bases, with 14 bases between. The germline CDR1 and CDR2 sequences are SGHRS and YFSETQ. The CDR3 consists of 15 residues. The CDR3 sequence is CASSLATEPRDTQYF. CDR3 nucleotide sequence: TGCGCCAGCAGCTTGGCGACAGAGCCACGGGATACGCAGTATTTT. Drawing the rest from reference TRBV5-1 and TRBJ2-3, the complete variable domain is KAGVTQTPRYLIKTRGQQVTLSCSPISGHRSVSWYQQTPGQGLQFLFEYFSETQRNKGNFPGRFSGRQFSNSRSEMNVSTLELGDSALYLCASSLATEPRDTQYFGPGTRLTVL.

The chain uses TRBV7-8 and TRBJ1-1; perhaps TRBD1 as D (6 bases). Germline V lookup: CDR1 SGHVS, CDR2 FQNEAQ. V lost 8 bases and J 4 bases, leaving 14 bases between the germline ends. The CDR3 runs to 13 residues. The CDR3 region has the DNA TGTGCCAGCCGTAGAGGGGGGGGCACTGAAGCTTTCTTT. It yields the protein CASRRGGGTEAFF.

This clone was seen only a few times. This specimen includes other DNA sequences encoding the same CDR3. This chain connects TRBV7-3 to TRBJ1-1, with a weak D call TRBD1 (6 bases). The CDR3 extends over 13 amino acids. The V end was cut by 6 bases, the J end by 3 bases, with 11 bases between. Germline lookup yields CDR1 SGHTA and CDR2 FQGTGA. CDR3 bases: TGTGCCAGCAGTTCTCAGGGGTACACTGAAGCTTTCTTT. It yields the protein CASSSQGYTEAFF.